Each of the 19 T cell receptor beta chains below was sequenced from the same sample in a study of identical twins. TCRdb re-called the 5' RACE reads with MiXCR, one entry per CDR3 protein. In the table there are 350,000 or so distinct CDR3 sequences, 9% to 15% of which are singletons. The data were also submitted as part of a second study, on yellow fever vaccine responses in identical twins.

Sequenced material: CD8+ T cells sorted from blood. The receptors were sampled from a woman aged 18-30 years in good health.

This rearrangement joins TRBV7-2 to TRBJ1-2, with TRBD1 as a possible D gene (6 bases). CDR1 is SGHTA and CDR2 is FQGNSA in the germline V gene. Deletions cut 5 bases from V and 3 bases from J, with 16 bases between. The CDR3 totals 15 residues. CDR3 in DNA: TGTGCCAGCAGCCCGTCGGGGGGGCGGGACTATGGCTACACCTTC. Translation: CASSPSGGRDYGYTF.

The sample holds a few counts of this clonotype. CDR3 protein: CASSDSQRGVSTDTQYF. The CDR3 region has the DNA TGTGCCAGCAGCGATAGTCAGCGGGGGGTAAGCACAGATACGCAGTATTTT. V usage is TRBV9 and J usage is TRBJ2-3, with TRBD2 identical over 9 bases. The CDR3 runs to 17 residues. V shed 3 bases and J 0 bases; nucleotides not matched to a gene: 8. The germline gives CDR1 SGDLS, CDR2 YYNGEE.

This clonotype was seen a handful of times. The V and J genes are TRBV18 and TRBJ2-3, with D possibly matching TRBD2 (5 bases). The CDR3 extends over 17 amino acids. V lost 0 bases and J lost 0, with 13 bases in between. Germline V gene data show CDR1 as KGHSH and CDR2 as LQKENI. The chain's CDR3 is CASSPPFSGISTDTQYF. The DNA for the CDR3 is TGTGCCAGCTCACCACCGTTTTCGGGAATTAGCACAGATACGCAGTATTTT.

Many counts were recorded for this clonotype. The genes are TRBV5-1 and TRBJ2-1; 9 nucleotides line up with TRBD1. Trimming cost V 2 bases and J 2 bases; bases outside gene matches: 5. Germline assignment: CDR1 SGHRS and CDR2 YFSETQ. This CDR3 region has 16 residues. The CDR3 DNA reads as TGCGCCAGCAGCTTTAGGACAGGGGACCCCTACAATGAGCAGTTCTTC. Residues: CASSFRTGDPYNEQFF.

This clonotype was counted only a few times. The V gene is TRBV28, the J gene TRBJ1-1, with D perhaps TRBD1 (6 bases). With 3 bases removed from V and 0 bases from J, the gap between germline ends came to 17 bases. Germline values: CDR1 MDHEN, CDR2 SYDVKM. The CDR3 is made up of 17 amino acids. The CDR3 DNA is TGTGCCAGCAGTTTTGTGGGGGGCGGGGGTTTGAACACTGAAGCTTTCTTT. As protein: CASSFVGGGGLNTEAFF.

V usage is TRBV20-1 and J usage is TRBJ2-1; 7 positions match TRBD1. Germline V gives CDR1 DFQATT, CDR2 SNEGSKA (reference sequence). Trimming cost V 6 bases and J 9 bases; bases outside gene matches: 5. The length of the CDR3 is 11 residues. CDR3 in amino acids: CSARGRGEQFF. The CDR3 DNA sequence: TGCAGTGCAAGGGGGCGCGGTGAGCAGTTCTTC.

This clonotype was detected ten times or more. This chain connects TRBV12-3 or TRBV12-4 to TRBJ2-1; 8 bases match TRBD1. This CDR3 has 15 residues. The V segment lost 5 bases and the J segment 3 bases; nucleotides outside the gene matches: 6. The CDR3 DNA is TGTGCCAGCAGTCAGACAGGGGCCTTCTACAATGAGCAGTTCTTC. Its translation: CASSQTGAFYNEQFF.

This clonotype has a handful of counts. This chain connects TRBV7-9 to TRBJ2-5, with 7 bases aligning to TRBD2. Per the germline V gene, CDR1 is SEHNR and CDR2 is FQNEAQ (reference sequence). The J segment lost 2 bases and the V segment lost 5 bases, leaving 5 bases of the junction unmatched. The CDR3 totals 14 residues. In DNA, the CDR3 is TGTGCCAGCAGCAAGCTAGCGGAGCAAGAGACCCAGTACTTC. Encoded protein: CASSKLAEQETQYF.

This clonotype was picked up a small number of times. The chain links TRBV4-1 to TRBJ1-6; 7 bases are shared with TRBD1. This CDR3 is 15 amino acids long. CDR1 MGHRA and CDR2 YSYEKL come from the germline V gene. The ends lost 4 bases at V and 9 bases at J; junction bases unmatched: 9. DNA for the CDR3: TGCGCCAGCAGCCCCACAGGGGAGATTGGTTCACCCCTCCACTTT. Protein product: CASSPTGEIGSPLHF.

This clonotype has only a few counts. The V gene is TRBV7-3, the J gene TRBJ2-3; TRBD2 agrees at 8 bases. Germline V gene sequence: CDR1 SGHTA, CDR2 FQGTGA. Unmatched junction bases numbered 14, after V lost 2 bases and J lost 4 bases. The CDR3 loop spans 18 amino acids. The CDR3 DNA follows: TGTGCCAGCAGCTTATCTGGAGAGGCTCGGCGGGAGGCAGATACGCAGTATTTT. The encoded protein is CASSLSGEARREADTQYF.

The gene calls are TRBV27 and TRBJ1-5; perhaps TRBD1 as D (6 bases). The CDR3 extends over 16 amino acids. Germline V lookup: CDR1 MNHEY, CDR2 SMNVEV (reference sequence). The V gene lost 3 bases and the J gene lost 0 bases, with 12 bases spanning the gap. The CDR3 loop is CASSFRGGYSNQPQHF. The CDR3 DNA is TGTGCCAGCAGTTTTCGCGGGGGCTATAGCAATCAGCCCCAGCATTTT.

This clonotype was seen repeatedly, ten times or more. V and J are TRBV12-3 or TRBV12-4 and TRBJ1-5; D is perhaps TRBD1 (6 bases). This CDR3 has 18 amino acids. Trimming took 2 bases from V and 0 from J, leaving 17 bases between them. The CDR3 protein is CASSLKGGPASSNQPQHF. The CDR3 DNA is TGTGCCAGCAGTTTAAAGGGGGGACCCGCGAGTAGCAATCAGCCCCAGCATTTT.

There are a few counts of this clonotype. The chain couples TRBV4-1 to TRBJ1-2; unclear D gene. Germline V lookup: CDR1 MGHRA, CDR2 YSYEKL. The CDR3 spans 13 residues. Deletions cut 2 bases from V and 2 bases from J, with 6 bases between. CDR3 sequence: CASSQFFNYGYTF. The CDR3 DNA reads TGCGCCAGCAGCCAATTTTTCAACTATGGCTACACCTTC.

The V and J genes are TRBV15 and TRBJ2-7, with D maybe TRBD2 (6 bases). This CDR3 contains 14 residues. The germline V gene encodes CDR1 LNHNV and CDR2 YYDKDF (reference sequence). The ends were cut back, 2 bases at V and 5 bases at J, with 13 bases in the middle. The CDR3 coding sequence is TGTGCCACCAGCAGAACTTCCGGGAGCCACGAGCAGTACTTC. Amino acid sequence: CATSRTSGSHEQYF.

J is TRBJ2-1 and V is TRBV28; D is possibly TRBD2 (5 bases). CDR1 MDHEN and CDR2 SYDVKM come from the germline V gene. This CDR3 is built from 13 residues. With 3 bases removed from V and 6 bases from J, the gap between germline ends came to 9 bases. CDR3 loop: CASSLASTNEQFF. The CDR3 nucleotides are TGTGCCAGCAGTTTGGCTAGCACCAATGAGCAGTTCTTC.

This clonotype has just a few counts. The J gene is TRBJ1-1, the V gene TRBV25-1; 9 bases are shared with TRBD1. Trimming removed 4 bases from V and 4 bases from J; junction bases left unmatched: 4. The CDR3 has 14 amino acids. The germline CDR1 and CDR2 sequences are MGHDK and SYGVNS. CDR3 coding DNA: TGTGCCAGCAGTGCAGACAGGGGGGGCACTGAAGCTTTCTTT. This encodes CASSADRGGTEAFF.

This clonotype was counted between two and nine times. The V call is TRBV19, the J call TRBJ2-1; TRBD2 agrees at 8 bases. Trimming took 6 bases from V and 4 from J; bases not matched to a gene: 8. This CDR3 has 15 residues. Germline V gene sequence: CDR1 LNHDA, CDR2 SQIVND (reference sequence). CDR3 residues: CASSLTSGNYNEQFF. For the CDR3, the DNA is TGTGCCAGTAGCCTTACTAGCGGTAATTACAATGAGCAGTTCTTC.

This clonotype has just a few counts. The chain carries TRBV2 and TRBJ2-5; 7 bases line up with TRBD2. The germline CDR1 and CDR2 sequences are SNHLY and FYNNEI. The length of the CDR3 is 16 residues. J gave up 1 base and V 2 bases, and 7 bases lay outside the gene matches. The DNA of the CDR3 is TGTGCCAGCAGTGAAACAATAGCGGGCCTCCAAGAGACCCAGTACTTC. Translation: CASSETIAGLQETQYF.

The rearrangement joins TRBV11-1 to TRBJ2-1; D possibly matches TRBD1 or TRBD2 (6 bases each). This CDR3 has 18 amino acids. Trimming removed 0 bases at V and 0 bases at J, with 15 bases between. The germline CDR1 and CDR2 sequences are SGHAT and FQDESV (reference sequence). CDR3 sequence reads: CASSLAKGGLVSYNEQFF. In nucleotides, the CDR3 is TGTGCCAGCAGCTTAGCGAAAGGGGGGCTTGTCTCCTACAATGAGCAGTTCTTC.